The table lists the clone carrying this TCR beta chain with a few counts. As yet, its antigen is unknown. Expressed TCRB transcripts got sequenced, as all isolated RNA was reverse transcribed. Only in-frame clones appear in the TCRdb table, and some are missing; sequencing was by immunoSEQ multiplex PCR. Of under 400,000 clones in the sample, roughly a fifth are singletons; the top ten hold about 0.044%. The data derive from a study of beta chain features in type 1 diabetes. Study-level points and caveats: The study found fewer insertions and more deletions at VDJ junctions in type 1 diabetes patients. A greater similarity of naive, central memory and Treg TCRB repertoires was seen among patients than among healthy donors.

This CDR3 comprises 13 residues. Trimming cost V 7 bases and J 2 bases; bases outside gene matches: 4. Germline values: CDR1 GTSNPN, CDR2 SVGIG (reference sequence). The chain recombines TRBV30 with TRBJ2-5; 10 positions agree with TRBD2. The sequence came from a woman younger than 35 in good health. The sequenced sample consisted of naive CD4+ T cells from blood. The CDR3: CASSGGLQETQYF. CDR3 nucleotide sequence: TGTGCCTCTAGCGGGGGCCTACAAGAGACCCAGTACTTC. The full variable domain, with the rest looked up from reference TRBV30 and TRBJ2-5, is SQTIHQWPATLVQPVGSPLSLECTVEGTSNPNLYWYRQAAGRGLQLLFYSVGIGQISSEVPQNLSASRPQDRQFILSSKKLLLSDSGFYLCASSGGLQETQYFGPGTRLLVL.